These 5 T cell receptor beta chains were sequenced from one sample in a study of blood T cells in healthy people across ages. For the second PCR, which ran for about 7 to 11 cycles, a sample-barcoded 5' primer and a J-beta primer mix were used. TCRdb ran MiXCR on the 5' RACE reads and lists one entry per CDR3 protein. Of about 1,500,000 distinct CDR3 sequences listed, around 42% are singletons. The specimen was blood. The receptors were gathered from a woman younger than 35 in good health.

CDR3 loop: CASSSRDREGEQYF. The CDR3 coding sequence is TGTGCCAGCAGTTCCCGGGACAGGGAGGGCGAGCAGTACTTC. This sequence joins TRBV6-6 and TRBJ2-7, with 9 bases aligning to TRBD1. Germline lookup yields CDR1 MNHNY and CDR2 SVGAGI (reference sequence). The CDR3 is 14 amino acids. V lost 4 bases, J lost 6 bases, and 7 bases stayed unmatched.

The rearrangement links TRBV20-1 to TRBJ1-3; D is ambiguous. This CDR3 comprises 14 residues. Looked up from germline, CDR1 is DFQATT and CDR2 is SNEGSKA (reference sequence). The CDR3 loop is CSTTTGSSGNTIYF. In nucleotides, the CDR3 is TGCAGCACCACAACGGGGAGCTCTGGAAACACCATATATTTT.

The chain carries TRBV6-5 and TRBJ2-3, with D perhaps assigned TRBD1 or TRBD2 (5 bases each). The germline V gene has CDR1 MNHEY and CDR2 SVGAGI. Trimming removed 2 bases from V and 2 bases from J, with 11 bases in between. The CDR3 contains 15 residues. CDR3 sequence (DNA): TGTGCCAGCAGTTACGACGGGGCAGACACAGATACGCAGTATTTT. It specifies CASSYDGADTDTQYF.

This clonotype was found a few times. This chain links TRBV7-6 with TRBJ1-4, with no clear D. V dropped 3 bases and J dropped 5 bases, with 10 bases sitting between them. The length of the CDR3 is 14 residues. CDR1 and CDR2 (germline): SGHVS, FNYEAQ. The CDR3 coding sequence is TGTGCCAGCAGCTTCCAAATTCAAAATGAAAAACTGTTTTTT. Its translation: CASSFQIQNEKLFF.

Notes on this clonotype: A read error may account for a junction end that differs from germline. This sequence joins TRBV6-5 and TRBJ2-3; 11 bases map to TRBD2. The CDR3 spans 15 residues. CDR1 and CDR2 from the germline V gene are MNHEY and SVGAGI. This chain's CDR3 is CAGRNLAGGTDTQYF. DNA for the CDR3: TGTGCCGGCAGAAATCTAGCGGGAGGAACAGATACGCAGTATTTT.